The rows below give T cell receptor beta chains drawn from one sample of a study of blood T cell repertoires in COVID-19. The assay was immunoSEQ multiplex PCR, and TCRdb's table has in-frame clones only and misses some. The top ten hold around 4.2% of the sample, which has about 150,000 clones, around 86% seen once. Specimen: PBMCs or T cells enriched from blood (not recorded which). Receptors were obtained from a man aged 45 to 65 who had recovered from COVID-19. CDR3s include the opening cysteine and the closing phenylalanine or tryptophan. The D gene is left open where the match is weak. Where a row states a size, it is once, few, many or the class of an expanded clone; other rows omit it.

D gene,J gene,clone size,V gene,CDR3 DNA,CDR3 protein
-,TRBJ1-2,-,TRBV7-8,TGTGCCAGCAGCTTCAACAGGGAGAATGGCTACACCTTC,CASSFNRENGYTF
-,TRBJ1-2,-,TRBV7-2,TGTGCCAGCAGCCAGACCCCAGGGCCAGGGATGATCCGCACCTTC,CASSQTPGPGMIRTF
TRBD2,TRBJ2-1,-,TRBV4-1,TGCGCCAGCAGCCAAAGGTTAAGTAGCGGGGGCTCCTACAATGAGCAGTTCTTC,CASSQRLSSGGSYNEQFF
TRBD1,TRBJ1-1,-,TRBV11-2,TGTGCCAGCAGCCCGGGACAGTTGAACACTGAAGCTTTCTTT,CASSPGQLNTEAFF
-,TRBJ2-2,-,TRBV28,TGTGCCAGCAGCCTTGGACAGTTCACCGGGGAGCTGTTTTTT,CASSLGQFTGELFF
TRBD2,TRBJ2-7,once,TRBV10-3,TGTGCCATCAGGTCCGGGACTAGCGGGAAACACTCCTACGAGCAGTACTTC,CAIRSGTSGKHSYEQYF
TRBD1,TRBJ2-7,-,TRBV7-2,TGTGCCAGCACCCCTAACCGACAGGGAGCCTCCTACGAGCAGTACTTC,CASTPNRQGASYEQYF
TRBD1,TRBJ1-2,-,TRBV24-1,TGTGCCACCAGTGACCCACAGGGGCGGGGAGGCTACACCTTC,CATSDPQGRGGYTF
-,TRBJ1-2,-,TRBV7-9,TGTGCCAGCAGCTCCACCAGGGGCGCCTATGGCTACACCTTC,CASSSTRGAYGYTF
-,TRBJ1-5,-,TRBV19,TGTGCCAGTAGTATTTTGCCAGGGCCGCTACATTTT,CASSILPGPLHF
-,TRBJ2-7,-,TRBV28,TGTGCCAGCAGTTCTAGCGTCTACGAGCAGTACTTC,CASSSSVYEQYF
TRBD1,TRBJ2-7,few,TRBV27,TGTGCCAGCAGTGCGGGACAGGGTTTTGGCTACGAGCAGTACTTC,CASSAGQGFGYEQYF
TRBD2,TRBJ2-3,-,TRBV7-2,TGTGCCAGCAGCTTAGCTGCCCTAGCGGGGGCGGCTGGTACGCAGTATTTT,CASSLAALAGAAGTQYF
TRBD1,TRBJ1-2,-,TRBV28,TGTGCCACCTCAGGGGGATGGGATGGCTACACCTTC,CATSGGWDGYTF
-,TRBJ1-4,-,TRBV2,TGTGCCAGCAGTGGGGGGGACGGTGAAAAACTGTTTTTT,CASSGGDGEKLFF
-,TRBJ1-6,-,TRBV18,TGTGCCAGCTCACCACCTAGCGGGCAACCTTCACCCCTCCACTTT,CASSPPSGQPSPLHF
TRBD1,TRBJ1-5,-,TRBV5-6,TGTGCCAGCAGTCTCCAGGGGGCCCATCAGCCCCAGCATTTT,CASSLQGAHQPQHF
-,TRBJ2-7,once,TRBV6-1,TGTGCCAGCAGTGAAACTGGTAGGGGGGAGCAGTACTTC,CASSETGRGEQYF
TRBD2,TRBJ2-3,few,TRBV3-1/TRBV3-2,TGTGCCAGCAGCCACCGGGGGGGCATGACAGATACGCAGTATTTT,CASSHRGGMTDTQYF
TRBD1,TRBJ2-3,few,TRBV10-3,TGTGCCATCAGTGACCCGGACAGGACAGATACGCAGTATTTT,CAISDPDRTDTQYF
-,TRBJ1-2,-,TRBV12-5,TGTGCTAGTGGTTCTCGGGGTGGCTACACCTTC,CASGSRGGYTF
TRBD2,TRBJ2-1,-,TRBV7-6,TGTGCCAGCAGCTCCCAGCGGGGGAAGGAGTTCTTC,CASSSQRGKEFF
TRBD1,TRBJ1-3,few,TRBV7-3,TGTGCCAGCAGCTTAACCGACAGGGCGAGCTCTGGAAACACCATATATTTT,CASSLTDRASSGNTIYF
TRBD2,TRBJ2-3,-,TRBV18,TGTGCCAGCTCACCACTCAGCCTAGCGGGCCTCTTAGACACAGATACGCAGTATTTT,CASSPLSLAGLLDTDTQYF
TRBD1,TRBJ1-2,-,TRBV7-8,TGTGCCAGCAGCTTAAGCCCCGGGACAGGCGGGGGCTACACCTTC,CASSLSPGTGGGYTF
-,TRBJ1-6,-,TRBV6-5,TGTGCCAGCAGGAGGGCTGAGTCACCCCTCCACTTT,CASRRAESPLHF
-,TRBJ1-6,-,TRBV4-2,TGTGCCAGCAGCCAAAGCCCGGGGGGGGGTTCCTATAATTCACCCCTCCACTTT,CASSQSPGGGSYNSPLHF
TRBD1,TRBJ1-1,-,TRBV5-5,TGTGCCAGCAGCCGTGGGACAGACACTGAAGCTTTCTTT,CASSRGTDTEAFF
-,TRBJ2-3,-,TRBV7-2,TGTGCCAGCAGCTTAGGTCCGGCAGATACGCAGTATTTT,CASSLGPADTQYF
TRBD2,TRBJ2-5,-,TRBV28,TGTGCCAGCAGGGTACTAGCGGGGCGGTTCCAGTACTTC,CASRVLAGRFQYF
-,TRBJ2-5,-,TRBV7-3,TGTGCCAGCAACGAGGGGGGGCCCGAGGGCCCCCAGTACTTC,CASNEGGPEGPQYF
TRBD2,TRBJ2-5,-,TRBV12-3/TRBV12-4,TGTGCCAGCAGTTTACTAGCGGGGAAGACCCAGTACTTC,CASSLLAGKTQYF
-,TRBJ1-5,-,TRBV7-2,TGTGCCAGCAGCTTAGGTTCAAGGGGAGGACAGCCCCAGCATTTT,CASSLGSRGGQPQHF
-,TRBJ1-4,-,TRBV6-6,TGTGCCAGTAACGGTCCGGATGAAAAACTGTTTTTT,CASNGPDEKLFF
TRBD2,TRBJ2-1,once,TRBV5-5,TGTGCCAGCAGCCGGACTAGCGGGGGGTATGAGCAGTTCTTC,CASSRTSGGYEQFF
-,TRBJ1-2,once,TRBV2,TGTGCCAGCACCCGAATGCGGGATCTTAAGGGCTACACCTTC,CASTRMRDLKGYTF
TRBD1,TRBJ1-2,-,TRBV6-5,TGTGCCAGCAGCCCGACAGGGAATTATGGCTACACCTTC,CASSPTGNYGYTF
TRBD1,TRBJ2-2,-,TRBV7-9,TGTGCCAGCAGGGAGACAGGGTTGTCCGGGGAGCTGTTTTTT,CASRETGLSGELFF
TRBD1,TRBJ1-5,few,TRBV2,TGTGCCAGCAGGGGCACAGGGGGCTTTCAGCCCCAGCATTTT,CASRGTGGFQPQHF
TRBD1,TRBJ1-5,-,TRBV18,TGTGCCAGCTCAGACGGACAGGGGGTAGGTCAGCCCCAGCATTTT,CASSDGQGVGQPQHF
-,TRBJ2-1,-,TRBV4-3,TGCGCCAGCAGCCAAGAAGGGGCAGGCCTTTTCTACAATGAGCAGTTCTTC,CASSQEGAGLFYNEQFF
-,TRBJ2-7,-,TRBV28,TGTGCCAGCAGTCCAATTAAGGGGGGGCTATCGTACGAGCAGTACTTC,CASSPIKGGLSYEQYF
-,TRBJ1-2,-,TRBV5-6,TGTGCCAGCAGCCGACGACAGCACCGTCTAAACTATGGCTACACCTTC,CASSRRQHRLNYGYTF
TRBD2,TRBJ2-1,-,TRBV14,TGTGCCAGCAGCCATCTTCCTAGCGGGAGCCCCCGCCGAATTTTTGAGCAGTTCTTC,CASSHLPSGSPRRIFEQFF
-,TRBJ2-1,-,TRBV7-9,TGTGCCAGCAGAGCTAGCGTAGGAGGGAATGAGCAGTTCTTC,CASRASVGGNEQFF
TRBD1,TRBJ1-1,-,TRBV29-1,TGCAGCGTCGGAGGACAGGGTCCGGAAGCTTTCTTT,CSVGGQGPEAFF
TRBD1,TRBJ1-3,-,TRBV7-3,TGTGCCAGCAGCCCAGGGGGCCCTGGGAACACCATATATTTT,CASSPGGPGNTIYF
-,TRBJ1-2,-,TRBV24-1,TGTGCCACCAGTGGCAGGGCAGGGGTACACGGCTACACCTTC,CATSGRAGVHGYTF